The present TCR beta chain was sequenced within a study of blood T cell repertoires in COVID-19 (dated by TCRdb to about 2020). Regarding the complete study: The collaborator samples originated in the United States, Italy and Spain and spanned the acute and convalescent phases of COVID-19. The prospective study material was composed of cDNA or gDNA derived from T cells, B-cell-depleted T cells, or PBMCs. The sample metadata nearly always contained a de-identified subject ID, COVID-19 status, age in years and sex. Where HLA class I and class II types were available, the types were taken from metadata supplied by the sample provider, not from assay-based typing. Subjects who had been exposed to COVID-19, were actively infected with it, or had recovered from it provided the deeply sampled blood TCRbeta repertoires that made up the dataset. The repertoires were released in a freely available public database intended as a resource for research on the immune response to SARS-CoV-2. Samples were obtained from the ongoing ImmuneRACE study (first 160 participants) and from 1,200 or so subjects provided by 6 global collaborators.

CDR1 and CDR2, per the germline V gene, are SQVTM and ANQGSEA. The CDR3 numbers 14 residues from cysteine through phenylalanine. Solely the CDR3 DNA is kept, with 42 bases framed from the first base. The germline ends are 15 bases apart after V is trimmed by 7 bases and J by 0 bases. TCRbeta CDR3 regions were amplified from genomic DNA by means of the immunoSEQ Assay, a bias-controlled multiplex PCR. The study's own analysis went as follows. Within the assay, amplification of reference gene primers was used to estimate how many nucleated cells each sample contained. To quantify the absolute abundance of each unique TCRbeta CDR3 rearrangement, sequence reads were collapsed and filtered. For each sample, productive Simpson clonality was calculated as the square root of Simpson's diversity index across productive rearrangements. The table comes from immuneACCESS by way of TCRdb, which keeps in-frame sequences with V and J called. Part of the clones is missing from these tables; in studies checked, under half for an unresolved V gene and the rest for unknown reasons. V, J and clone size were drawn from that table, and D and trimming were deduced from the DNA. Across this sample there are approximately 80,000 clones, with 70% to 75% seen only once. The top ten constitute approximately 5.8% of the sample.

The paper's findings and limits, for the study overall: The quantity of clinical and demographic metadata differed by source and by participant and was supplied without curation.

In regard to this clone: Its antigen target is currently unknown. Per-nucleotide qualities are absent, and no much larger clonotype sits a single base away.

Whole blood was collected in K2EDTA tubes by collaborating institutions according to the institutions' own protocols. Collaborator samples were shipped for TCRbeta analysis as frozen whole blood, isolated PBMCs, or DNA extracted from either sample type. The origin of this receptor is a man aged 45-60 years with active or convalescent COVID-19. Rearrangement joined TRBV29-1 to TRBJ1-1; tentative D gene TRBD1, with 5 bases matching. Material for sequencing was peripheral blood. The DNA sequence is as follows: TGCAGCGCCCGAACAGGAGACATGAACACTGAAGCTTTCTTT. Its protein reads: CSARTGDMNTEAFF.